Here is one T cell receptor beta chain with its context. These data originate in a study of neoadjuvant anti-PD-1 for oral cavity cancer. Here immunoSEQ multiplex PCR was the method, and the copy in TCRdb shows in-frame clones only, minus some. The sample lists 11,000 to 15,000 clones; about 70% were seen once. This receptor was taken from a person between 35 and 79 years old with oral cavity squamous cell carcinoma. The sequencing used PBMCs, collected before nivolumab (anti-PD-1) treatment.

CDR3 in amino acids: CASSESGTPSRTEAFF. The CDR3 bases are TGTGCCAGCAGTGAATCAGGGACACCCTCGCGCACTGAAGCTTTCTTT. The gene calls are TRBV25-1 and TRBJ1-1, with D tentatively TRBD1 (6 bases). V was trimmed by 1 base and J by 4 bases, leaving 16 bases between them. Germline V gene sequence: CDR1 MGHDK, CDR2 SYGVNS. This CDR3 is 16 amino acids long. The full variable domain, rest sourced from reference TRBV25-1 and TRBJ1-1, is EADIYQTPRYLVIGTGKKITLECSQTMGHDKMYWYQQDPGMELHLIHYSYGVNSTEKGDLSSESTVSRIRTEHFPLTLESARPSHTSQYLCASSESGTPSRTEAFFGQGTRLTVV.